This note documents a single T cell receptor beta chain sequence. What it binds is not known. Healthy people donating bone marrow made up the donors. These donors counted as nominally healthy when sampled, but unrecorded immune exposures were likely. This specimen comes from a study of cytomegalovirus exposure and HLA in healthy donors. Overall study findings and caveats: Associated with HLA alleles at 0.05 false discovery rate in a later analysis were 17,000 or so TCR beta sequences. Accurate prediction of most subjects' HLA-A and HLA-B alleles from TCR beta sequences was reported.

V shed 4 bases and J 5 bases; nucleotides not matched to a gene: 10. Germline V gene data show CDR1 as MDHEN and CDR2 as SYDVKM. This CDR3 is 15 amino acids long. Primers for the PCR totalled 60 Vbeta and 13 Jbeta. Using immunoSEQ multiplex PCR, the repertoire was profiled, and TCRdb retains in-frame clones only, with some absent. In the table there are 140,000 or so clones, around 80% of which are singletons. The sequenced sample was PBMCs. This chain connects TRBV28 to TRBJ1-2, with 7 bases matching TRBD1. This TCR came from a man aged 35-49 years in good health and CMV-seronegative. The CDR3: CASSSPPGQKYGYTF. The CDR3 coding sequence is TGTGCCAGCAGTTCCCCCCCGGGACAGAAATATGGCTACACCTTC.